A selection of T cell receptor beta chains follows, all from one sample in a study of blood T cell repertoires in COVID-19. Produced via immunoSEQ multiplex PCR; TCRdb's table is partial and in-frame only. The sample holds about 170,000 clones, around 80% seen once. The sequencing sample was made of PBMCs or T cells enriched from blood (not recorded which). These receptors all come from a woman between 70 and 85 years old in a cohort exposed to, infected with or recovered from COVID-19 (not recorded which). The CDR3 runs from the conserved cysteine through the conserved F or W. The D gene is left open where the match is weak. Clone size is shown for a subset of rows, as once, few, many or a class of expanded clone.

TRBJ1-5	TRBV7-8	TRBD1	once	TGTGCCAGCAGCTTATCTAGGGACAGGAGCAATCAGCCCCAGCATTTT	CASSLSRDRSNQPQHF
TRBJ1-1	TRBV30	-	-	TGTGCCTTCACTTGGTTCACTGAAGCTTTCTTT	CAFTWFTEAFF
TRBJ2-1	TRBV7-9	-	few	TGTGCCAGCAGCCCTCCTACCCCTGAGCAGTTCTTC	CASSPPTPEQFF
TRBJ1-2	TRBV3-1/TRBV3-2	-	-	TGTGCCAGCAGCCAGGGCCGCGGAGGGATGCGCTACACCTTC	CASSQGRGGMRYTF
TRBJ1-1	TRBV18	-	-	TGTGCCAGCTCACCATCGCGGGAATCTGAAGCTTTCTTT	CASSPSRESEAFF
TRBJ2-7	TRBV10-3	-	-	TGTGCCATCAGTGAACAGGGGGGGTCCTACGAGCAGTACTTC	CAISEQGGSYEQYF
TRBJ1-5	TRBV6-2/TRBV6-3	-	-	TGTGCCAGCAGTCCCAGGGCTCAGCCCCAGCATTTT	CASSPRAQPQHF
TRBJ1-4	TRBV7-9	TRBD1	-	TGTGCCAGCAGCTTAGGACAGGGGAATGAAAAACTGTTTTTT	CASSLGQGNEKLFF
TRBJ1-3	TRBV2	-	-	TGTGCCAGCAGTGATGTGGGAGGGCAGGGGATGAGAAACACCATATATTTT	CASSDVGGQGMRNTIYF
TRBJ1-1	TRBV6-5	-	-	TGTGCCAGCAGTTACTCGATGGAGGGCGAAGCTTTCTTT	CASSYSMEGEAFF
TRBJ1-2	TRBV3-1/TRBV3-2	TRBD1	-	TGTGCCAGCAGCCCACGGACAGGATATGGCTACACCTTC	CASSPRTGYGYTF
TRBJ1-4	TRBV30	-	-	TGTGCCTGGAGTTCACCTGGGGGCAGTGAAAAACTGTTTTTT	CAWSSPGGSEKLFF